The rows below give T cell receptor beta chains drawn from one sample of a study of molecular identifiers for immune sequencing clone quantification. TCRdb reprocessed the PCR reads via MiXCR and lists one record per CDR3 protein. Of 300,000 to 350,000 distinct CDR3 sequences listed, about 22% are singletons. The sample was naive CD8+ T cells from blood, with Jurkat cell RNA spiked in. The origin of the receptors is a human donor in good health. Some libraries in this study had Jurkat cell RNA spiked in. Each CDR3 is given without its conserved first and last residue. Clone size, where shown, is once, few, many, or a class for clones that have expanded.

v_call clone_size cdr3_aa
TRBV4-3 many ASSRSLAGLEDTQY
TRBV12-3/TRBV12-4 many ASTERSGGETDTQY
TRBV27 few ASSPLLRGETQY
TRBV28 many ASSTYAEQGNYNSPLH
TRBV24-1 many ATRGQGVNGTEAF
TRBV27 many ASSLQGEKYGYT
TRBV20-1 many SARQGDRAFETEAF
TRBV7-2 many ASSLVAGIQETQY
TRBV20-1 few SARDPSVLVIPEAF
TRBV5-1 many ASSLFVGKETQY
TRBV30 many AWSVSLAGALEQY
TRBV12-3/TRBV12-4 many ASIPPSEETQY
TRBV30 . ASEQVNTGEPF
TRBV9 few ASSVDPGELF
TRBV4-3 many ASSQDKEYFGNTIY
TRBV20-1 . SALQLAGGPNEQF
TRBV3-1 . ASSPSQGGGNTGELF
TRBV4-3 few ASSQDRAPGDSYEQY
TRBV5-5 many ASSVRDRSFEAF
TRBV4-3 few ASSQEASSYDSGNEQF
TRBV6-1 many ASSEVTGITDTQY
TRBV7-2 . ASSPRRWVSGGAWDEQF
TRBV6-2/TRBV6-3 many ASISGLAYEQY
TRBV7-6 many ASSLDNRPGEQY
TRBV6-2/TRBV6-3 few ASSYPRRQDLNTEAF
TRBV12-3/TRBV12-4 many ASTRTGTDQPQH
TRBV30 many ASTGQENAEAF
TRBV4-1 many ASSPTDLAKNIQY
TRBV20-1 once SARDHLAGGLYGQY
TRBV19 many ASGEGASYEQY
TRBV27 . AGSLVGSSYEQY
TRBV7-9 . ASSLVGTGEDQPQH
TRBV7-9 many ASSLGADAGVRNTEAF
TRBV7-2 many ASSRQGVREKPF
TRBV4-3 many ASSQEGRESKNIQY
TRBV28 many ASSFYRGRLADEQY
TRBV20-1 many SARGGQGSDSNQPQH
TRBV28 . ASSSRVGNQPQH
TRBV12-3/TRBV12-4 many ASNTGTSGTDTQY
TRBV28 many ASSPRAPGKAF
TRBV20-1 few SARVRDSPLH
TRBV5-1 . ASSPSPVTGTGGSYEQY
TRBV5-1 many ASSWAGGPTDTQY
TRBV29-1 many SVEDPAGGLRTEAF
TRBV10-3 many AIRGLGTEAF
TRBV4-1 many ASSLTVNTGELF
TRBV4-2 . ASSHEPTNEKLL